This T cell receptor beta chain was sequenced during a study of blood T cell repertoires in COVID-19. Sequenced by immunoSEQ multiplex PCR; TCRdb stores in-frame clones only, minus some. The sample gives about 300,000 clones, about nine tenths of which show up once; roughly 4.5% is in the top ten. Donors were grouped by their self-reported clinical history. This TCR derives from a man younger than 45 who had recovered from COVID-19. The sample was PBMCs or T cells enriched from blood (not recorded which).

CDR3 in DNA: TGTGCCAGCAGTGAAGGAGTGGACAGGTTTGGGAAGGACACTGAAGCTTTCTTT. Its translation is CASSEGVDRFGKDTEAFF. The chain carries TRBV25-1 and TRBJ1-1; TRBD1 agrees at 7 bases. After removal of 2 bases from V and 3 bases from J, the junction contained 15 bases not matched to a gene. Per the germline V gene, CDR1 is MGHDK and CDR2 is SYGVNS. This CDR3 is built from 18 residues.